Sequencing of this TCR beta chain was carried out in a study of T cell responses to AZD1222 COVID-19 vaccine. Turning to the study itself: The analysis combined second doses at about 4 or about 12 weeks. Study conclusions and caveats: Repertoire sampling occurred only after the peak T cell response. Recipients of two AZD1222 doses showed rising Spike-specific TCR breadth and depth.

V lost 1 base, J lost 6 bases, and 10 bases lay in between. The CDR3 totals 14 residues. Germline values: CDR1 SGHDN, CDR2 FVKESK. As to this clone: Antigen: not known.

Method: immunoSEQ multiplex PCR; TCRdb's copy keeps in-frame clones and lacks some. This table has about 70,000 clones, 85% appearing once. The source was peripheral blood, collected on day 0 of AZD1222 vaccination. This chain uses TRBV14 with TRBJ2-1; tentatively, D is TRBD1 or TRBD2 (5 bases each). The clonotype comes from an adult in good health. The CDR3 loop reads CASSQVSGPNEQFF. In DNA form, the CDR3 reads TGTGCCAGCAGCCAAGTGTCGGGGCCCAATGAGCAGTTCTTC.